The clone carrying this TCR beta chain was detected a few times. This CDR3 contains 13 residues. Germline V lookup: CDR1 ENHRY, CDR2 SYGVKD. This specimen comes from a study of blood T cells in healthy people across ages. Using a J-beta primer mix together with a sample-barcoded 5' primer, a second PCR was run for roughly 7 to 12 cycles. Every single cDNA molecule received a tag from a template-switch adaptor with 12 random nucleotides. Each sample provided no less than 2.5 million CDR3-containing paired-end reads. In TCRdb, the 5' RACE reads were re-called with MiXCR into one record per CDR3 protein. Here the sample spans some 1.6 million distinct CDR3 sequences, about 31% being singletons.

The TCR comes from a woman in her twenties or thirties in good health. Sequenced material: blood. The gene calls are TRBV10-3 and TRBJ2-5, with TRBD1 identical over 11 bases. The end of the DNA is better explained by TRBJ2-7, so the J call may be wrong. CDR3 sequence reads: CAIGTGGIYEQYF. The DNA of the CDR3 is TGTGCCATCGGGACAGGGGGGATTTACGAGCAGTACTTC.